Listed below are T cell receptor beta chains from one sample, sequenced in a study of shared clonotypes between healthy human individuals. TCRdb keeps only in-frame clones here, not all; method: immunoSEQ multiplex PCR. The data contain about 2 million clones, just under 95% of them singletons. Sequences were obtained from naive CD8+ T cells sorted from blood. Every receptor here comes from a man between 18 and 29 years old in good health. Each CDR3 is given with its conserved first and last residue. A D gene is named only where the DNA matches it firmly. Clone size is stated in some rows and not others, as once, few, many or a class when expanded.

j_call,clone_size,d_call,v_call,cdr3_nt,cdr3_aa
TRBJ2-1,once,TRBD2,TRBV4-3,TGCGCCAGCAGCCAAGTACTAGCGGGATACAATGAGCAGTTCTTC,CASSQVLAGYNEQFF
TRBJ2-7,NA,NA,TRBV4-1,TGCGCCAGCAGCCACCTGCCATCCTCCTACGAGCAGTACTTC,CASSHLPSSYEQYF
TRBJ1-4,NA,NA,TRBV9,TGTGCCAGCAGCGTAGGGCAGGGAGGGGCTAATGAAAAACTGTTTTTT,CASSVGQGGANEKLFF
TRBJ2-7,NA,TRBD1,TRBV7-9,TGTGCCAGCGCCAAGGGGACAGGTTCATACGAGCAGTACTTC,CASAKGTGSYEQYF
TRBJ2-7,once,TRBD2,TRBV28,TGTGCCAGCAGTTCCCCTAGTCTAGCGGGCTACGAGCAGTACTTC,CASSSPSLAGYEQYF
TRBJ2-5,once,NA,TRBV27,TGTGCCAGCACCCCCCTAGGCGATCCCAACCAAGAGACCCAGTACTTC,CASTPLGDPNQETQYF
TRBJ1-6,NA,NA,TRBV5-6,TGTGCCAGCAGCTTGGGCGACGGAAGCTCCTATAATTCACCCCTCCACTTT,CASSLGDGSSYNSPLHF
TRBJ1-5,NA,NA,TRBV27,TGTGCCAGCAGTTTCATCTGGGGACCCACCTATAGCAATCAGCCCCAGCATTTT,CASSFIWGPTYSNQPQHF
TRBJ2-3,NA,NA,TRBV7-9,TGTGCCAGCAGCTCCTATCAGGGTGGGAGCACAGATACGCAGTATTTT,CASSSYQGGSTDTQYF
TRBJ2-1,NA,NA,TRBV25-1,TGTGCCAGCAGTGATAAAGAGGCGTCAAATGAGCAGTTCTTC,CASSDKEASNEQFF
TRBJ1-4,NA,TRBD1,TRBV28,TGTGCCAGCAGTCTCTCCCGGGACAGCAATGAAAAACTGTTTTTT,CASSLSRDSNEKLFF
TRBJ2-3,NA,TRBD1,TRBV9,TGTGCCAGCAGCGTTACAGGGGGCGCAAGGCCTAGGGAGTATTTT,CASSVTGGARPREYF
TRBJ2-7,NA,NA,TRBV29-1,TGCAGCGTTGCCGAGACTCTAACCTACGAGCAGTACTTC,CSVAETLTYEQYF
TRBJ1-2,NA,NA,TRBV4-3,TGCGCCAGCAGCCAAGGAAGTACAGGGAGTTTTGGTGGCTACACCTTC,CASSQGSTGSFGGYTF
TRBJ1-1,NA,TRBD1,TRBV5-1,TGCGCCAGCAGCACCGGACAGGCGGACCTAATTCGGTTCAACACTGAAGCTTTCTTT,CASSTGQADLIRFNTEAFF
TRBJ1-1,NA,NA,TRBV28,TGTGCCAGCAGTTTACGGGGGGGAGCCATGAACACTGAAGCTTTCTTT,CASSLRGGAMNTEAFF
TRBJ1-1,NA,NA,TRBV30,TGTGCCTGGATCAAAGAAAACACTGAAGCTTTCTTT,CAWIKENTEAFF
TRBJ2-1,NA,TRBD1,TRBV4-1,TGCGCCAGCAGCCAAGGACAGGGGACCTACAATGAGCAGTTCTTC,CASSQGQGTYNEQFF
TRBJ1-2,NA,NA,TRBV4-3,TGCGCCAGCAGCCGAGGTTTGGCGGACTATGGCTACACCTTC,CASSRGLADYGYTF
TRBJ1-1,NA,NA,TRBV6-1,TGTGCCAGCAGTGAGTTGGTCGGTGAAGCTTTCTTT,CASSELVGEAFF
TRBJ2-3,NA,NA,TRBV4-2,TGTGCCAGCAGCCCTATCACGGACGGCGCAGATACGCAGTATTTT,CASSPITDGADTQYF
TRBJ1-1,NA,NA,TRBV5-4,TGTGCCAGCAGCTTACTAGGGGTTGAAGCTTTCTTT,CASSLLGVEAFF
TRBJ2-3,NA,TRBD2,TRBV19,TGTGCCAGTAGTAAACTAGCGGGGAACACAGATACGCAGTATTTT,CASSKLAGNTDTQYF
TRBJ2-1,NA,NA,TRBV7-9,TGTGCCAGCAGCTTACCGACTCTTAGCTCCTACAATGAGCAGTTCTTC,CASSLPTLSSYNEQFF
TRBJ2-1,NA,TRBD1,TRBV27,TGTGCCAGCAGTCCCTCGACAGGGGAAGTTAGGAATGAGCAGTTCTTC,CASSPSTGEVRNEQFF
TRBJ2-7,once,NA,TRBV7-2,TGTGCCAGCAGCTCCGAGGCTAGCTTGTTCTACGAGCAGTACTTC,CASSSEASLFYEQYF
TRBJ1-1,NA,TRBD1,TRBV15,TGTGCCACCAGCAGAGTGTTTGGACAGGCGGCCTTGAACACTGAAGCTTTCTTT,CATSRVFGQAALNTEAFF
TRBJ2-7,NA,TRBD2,TRBV19,TGTGCCAGTGGGACTAGCGGGAGCCACGAGCAGTACTTC,CASGTSGSHEQYF
TRBJ1-2,NA,TRBD1,TRBV7-9,TGTGCCAGCGGGACAGGGGGCTCATTCCATAACTATGGCTACACCTTC,CASGTGGSFHNYGYTF
TRBJ2-7,NA,TRBD2,TRBV5-6,TGTGCCAGCAGCCCTCAGGCTAGCGGCTACGAGCAGTACTTC,CASSPQASGYEQYF
TRBJ1-2,NA,TRBD1,TRBV7-9,TGTGCCAGCAGCTTCCTACAGGGGGAACCTGGCTACACCTTC,CASSFLQGEPGYTF
TRBJ2-1,NA,TRBD1,TRBV29-1,TGCAGCGTTGAAGGACAGGGGACCTACAATGAGCAGTTCTTC,CSVEGQGTYNEQFF
TRBJ1-4,NA,NA,TRBV9,TGTGCCAGCAGCGACCCCAGGGCGGTTTCTGAAAAACTGTTTTTT,CASSDPRAVSEKLFF
TRBJ2-7,NA,NA,TRBV10-2,TGCGCCAGCAGTGGGACGGTTTCCTACGAGCAGTACTTC,CASSGTVSYEQYF
TRBJ1-1,NA,TRBD1,TRBV7-8,TGTGCCAGCAGCTTAGCGCTTATCGGGACAGGGAGATTGAAAGCTTTCTTT,CASSLALIGTGRLKAFF
TRBJ2-2,NA,TRBD1,TRBV5-1,TGCGCCAGCAGCTCAGGACAGGATAACACCGGGGAGCTGTTTTTT,CASSSGQDNTGELFF
TRBJ1-5,NA,NA,TRBV27,TGTGCCAGCAGCCCCTCCCGTGTAACAAGCAATCAGCCCCAGCATTTT,CASSPSRVTSNQPQHF
TRBJ2-7,NA,NA,TRBV6-1,TGTGCCAGCAGTGAAGTTTTCGGAATCTACGAGCAGTACTTC,CASSEVFGIYEQYF
TRBJ1-1,once,NA,TRBV11-3,TGTGCCAGCAGCTTAGTAGTGCCTACTAACACTGAAGCTTTCTTT,CASSLVVPTNTEAFF
TRBJ2-3,NA,TRBD2,TRBV4-1,TGCGCCAGCAGCCAAGTCTTGGGGGAGGGCTCAGATACGCAGTATTTT,CASSQVLGEGSDTQYF
TRBJ2-5,NA,TRBD2,TRBV2,TGTGCCAGCAGTAGCCTAGCGGGGGTACAATATTTGGAGACCCAGTACTTC,CASSSLAGVQYLETQYF
TRBJ2-5,NA,TRBD2,TRBV10-3,TGTGCCATCAGTGACCCGGGACTAGCGGATGAGACCCAGTACTTC,CAISDPGLADETQYF
TRBJ2-5,NA,TRBD1,TRBV7-3,TGTGCCAGCAGCCTCACAGGGGGCGGAGAGACCCAGTACTTC,CASSLTGGGETQYF
TRBJ1-1,once,NA,TRBV5-6,TGTGCCAGCAGCCCCGGACACACTGAAGCTTTCTTT,CASSPGHTEAFF
TRBJ2-2,NA,NA,TRBV9,TGTGCCAGCAGCGTAGTGGATAAGGAGCTGTTTTTT,CASSVVDKELFF
TRBJ1-2,NA,NA,TRBV27,TGTGCCAGCAGTTTTTACCAAAACTATGGCTACACCTTC,CASSFYQNYGYTF
TRBJ1-6,many,NA,TRBV4-1,TGCGCCAGCAGCCAAGATTTCCTGAGGGGTTCACCCCTCCACTTT,CASSQDFLRGSPLHF
TRBJ1-4,NA,NA,TRBV27,TGTGCCAGCAGTTCAGATATGCGAAAACTGTTTTTT,CASSSDMRKLFF
TRBJ2-7,NA,TRBD1,TRBV5-1,TGCGCCAGCAGCTTGGCCCGTGGGACAGGGGAAAACGAGCAGTACTTC,CASSLARGTGENEQYF
TRBJ1-1,NA,NA,TRBV11-2,TGTGCCAGCAGCTCGCTGGCCTACACTGAAGCTTTCTTT,CASSSLAYTEAFF
TRBJ1-3,NA,NA,TRBV6-5,TGTGCCAGCAGTTTATTACCGGACTCTGGAAACACCATATATTTT,CASSLLPDSGNTIYF
TRBJ2-3,NA,TRBD2,TRBV18,TGTGCCAGCTCACCCGGACTAGCGGGAGGGCTTACAGATACGCAGTATTTT,CASSPGLAGGLTDTQYF
TRBJ2-7,NA,NA,TRBV7-2,TGTGCCAGCAGCCTCGACAGCTCCTACGAGCAGTACTTC,CASSLDSSYEQYF
TRBJ2-5,NA,TRBD1,TRBV11-1,TGTGCCAGCAGCTTAGCCGGGACAGATTGGGAGACCCAGTACTTC,CASSLAGTDWETQYF
TRBJ1-1,NA,TRBD1,TRBV4-1,TGCGCCAGCAGCCACCGGGACAGGGGCACTGAAGCTTTCTTT,CASSHRDRGTEAFF
TRBJ2-1,NA,TRBD2,TRBV7-9,TGTGCCAGCAGCTTATTTCCAAGCGGGGGGGACAATGAGCAGTTCTTC,CASSLFPSGGDNEQFF